This T cell receptor (beta chain) was profiled in a study of post-analysis software for immune sequencing data. Study at large: Patients with relapsing-remitting, secondary progressive and progressive-relapsing multiple sclerosis courses were all represented. Study-wide results and caveats: Normalized Chao1 diversity in multiple sclerosis patients fell significantly below that of controls. F measure showed strong co-clustering of same-batch samples.

Prepared TCR beta cDNA libraries contained unique molecular identifiers. Input populations of roughly 1 to 10 million T cells gave rise to hundreds of thousands of cDNA molecules. TCRdb reanalysed the PCR reads using MiXCR and keeps one entry per CDR3 protein. This table has hundreds of thousands of distinct CDR3 sequences, roughly three fifths appearing once. Comments on this clonotype: The antigen is not known.

The source of this sequence is a girl aged 2-10 years with multiple sclerosis. The sample comprised blood.

The CDR3 DNA is TGTGCCATCAGTGAGGAGGGGGCGAGAACTGAAGCTTTCTTT. Its protein product is CAISEEGARTEAFF. The gene calls are TRBV10-3 and TRBJ1-1; 7 nucleotides match TRBD1. With V trimmed by 2 bases and J by 5 bases, 5 bases remained unmatched. Germline-derived CDR1 and CDR2 are ENHRY and SYGVKD. This CDR3 comprises 14 residues.